This record concerns one TCR beta chain sequence. Its matching antigen is unknown. These data originate in a study of cytomegalovirus exposure and HLA in healthy donors. Primers: 60 Vbeta forward and 13 Jbeta reverse. TCRdb keeps only in-frame clones here, not all; method: immunoSEQ multiplex PCR. The sample shows around 150,000 clones, approximately 70% of them seen only once. The CDR3 runs to 13 residues. In germline, CDR1 is SGHRS, CDR2 YFSETQ. Trimming left V 2 bases short and J 5 bases short, with 11 bases between. Study results and caveats: The study put under 200 TCR beta chains on its list as cytomegalovirus-associated.

This sequence joins TRBV5-1 and TRBJ2-7; D is undetermined. Sequenced input: PBMCs. The TCR originated in a man aged 35-49 years in good health and CMV-seropositive. The CDR3 bases are TGCGCCAGCAGCTTTAAAGTTGAGGACGAGCAGTACTTC. Amino acid sequence: CASSFKVEDEQYF.